This TCR beta chain was obtained from a study of T cells in localized non-small cell lung cancer. General study findings and limits: Adjacent uninvolved lung had the highest clonality, suggesting focused antigen responses. Appearances in adjacent lung were noted for a median approximately 61 of the top 100 tumor clones. Only one tumor region was sequenced, so heterogeneity remains possible.

Here immunoSEQ multiplex PCR was the method, and the copy in TCRdb shows in-frame clones only, minus some. The sample has tens of thousands of clones, around 86% seen once; the top ten hold more than 6%. Trimming cost V 10 bases and J 4 bases, with 17 bases left between them. This CDR3 has 13 residues. Germline CDR1 and CDR2: SNHLY and FYNNEI. Comments on this clone: The antigen remains undetermined.

This TCR derives from a woman between 18 and 50 years old with stage III lung adenocarcinoma. The material sequenced was peripheral blood, taken before any cancer treatment. The chain joins TRBV2 to TRBJ2-7; D call uncertain. The CDR3 loop is CATRSDISYEQYF. The DNA of the CDR3 is TGTGCCACCCGGTCGGATATCTCATACGAGCAGTACTTC.